Sequencing of this T cell receptor beta chain was carried out in a study of Ad26.COV2.S vaccination and SARS-CoV-2 variants. On the study more broadly: It was the COV1001 Ad26.COV2.S trial arm that included the donor. The study gave Ad26.COV2.S intramuscularly, once or twice 56 days apart. General study points: Possibly, TCR breadth and depth analyses underestimated total T cell responses.

The V end was cut by 3 bases, the J end by 4 bases, with 13 bases between. Germline lookup yields CDR1 DFQATT and CDR2 SNEGSKA (reference sequence). This CDR3 has 13 amino acids. Measured with immunoSEQ multiplex PCR; TCRdb has only the in-frame clones, and not every one. The sample yields over 450,000 clones, roughly 87% seen once. With respect to this clone: Its antigen is unidentified.

Treatment described: around 19 received Ad26.COV2.S at low or high dose, single or two shots; about 5 received placebo; per-sample allocation not given. The study sampled participants on day 63 after the first vaccine or placebo injection. The genes are TRBV20-1 and TRBJ2-7; D unclear. Sequenced here: peripheral blood, sampled in a trial of Ad26.COV2.S vaccine versus placebo. This TCR derives from a person between 18 and 60 years old who received the Ad26.COV2.S COVID-19 vaccine or a placebo. The CDR3 DNA reads as TGCAGTGCTAGTTTCCCAGCGACTTACGAGCAGTACTTC. Its protein is CSASFPATYEQYF.